The 29 T cell receptor beta chains reported below all come from one sample, sequenced in a study of blood T cell repertoires in COVID-19. Profiled with immunoSEQ multiplex PCR; TCRdb holds only in-frame clones, not every one. The sample consists of approximately 500,000 clones, 70% to 90% of them appearing once. Sequenced sample: peripheral blood. These receptors originate from a woman in her forties or fifties with COVID-19, enrolled during active disease.

This clone was detected only once. CDR3 sequence: CASSPPNFANYGYTF. CDR3 coding DNA: TGTGCCAGCTCACCACCCAATTTTGCTAACTATGGCTACACCTTC. The V gene is TRBV18, the J gene TRBJ1-2; D uncertain. V was clipped by 0 bases and J by 0 bases, with 8 bases between them. Germline lookup yields CDR1 KGHSH and CDR2 LQKENI. This CDR3 contains 15 residues.

This chain links TRBV5-1 with TRBJ1-1; 7 bases fit TRBD1. CDR3 length equals 14 residues. From germline, CDR1 is SGHRS and CDR2 YFSETQ. J gave up 7 bases and V 4 bases, and 10 bases lay outside the gene matches. The CDR3 here is CASSPIQQGIEAFF. In DNA form, the CDR3 reads TGCGCCAGCAGCCCAATCCAACAGGGGATTGAAGCTTTCTTT.

The genes are TRBV24-1 and TRBJ2-7; tentatively, D is TRBD1 (6 bases). V lost 3 bases to trimming and J lost 3 bases, with 20 bases between them. Germline V gives CDR1 KGHDR, CDR2 SFDVKD. This CDR3 region has 17 residues. CDR3 residues: CATSDRPGHRPNYEQYF. Written as DNA, the CDR3 is TGTGCCACCAGTGATCGACCGGGACACCGACCCAACTACGAGCAGTACTTC.

The chain couples TRBV11-2 to TRBJ2-1; 10 bases align to TRBD1. The junction had 10 bases not matched to a gene; V was cut back by 5 bases and J by 3 bases. The germline V gene encodes CDR1 SGHAT and CDR2 FQNNGV. This CDR3 region has 17 residues. The CDR3: CASSMRLGTGVYNEQFF. In nucleotides, the CDR3 is TGTGCCAGCAGCATGCGGCTAGGGACAGGGGTCTACAATGAGCAGTTCTTC.

The chain uses TRBV7-2 and TRBJ2-1; TRBD2 agrees at 8 bases. The CDR3 sequence is 14 residues long. CDR1 is SGHTA and CDR2 is FQGNSA in the germline V gene. With V trimmed by 5 bases and J by 6 bases, 6 bases remained unmatched. The CDR3 protein is CASSPGGAFNEQFF. The CDR3 region has the DNA TGTGCCAGCAGCCCGGGGGGGGCCTTCAATGAGCAGTTCTTC.

The gene calls are TRBV30 and TRBJ1-1; no clear D gene. The CDR3 is 14 residues long. Germline loops: CDR1 GTSNPN, CDR2 SVGIG (reference sequence). Trimming removed 4 bases at V and 2 bases at J, with 14 bases between. Written as DNA, the CDR3 is TGTGCCTGGAATCTTGGGCAGGTCAACACTGAAGCTTTCTTT. Encoded protein: CAWNLGQVNTEAFF.

This clone appeared once. V gene TRBV28 combines with J gene TRBJ1-1; no clear D gene. The CDR3 covers 16 residues. Germline V lookup: CDR1 MDHEN, CDR2 SYDVKM. Trimming removed 5 bases from V and 3 bases from J, with 19 bases in between. This CDR3 is CASSPLRMRADTEAFF. DNA for the CDR3: TGTGCCAGCAGTCCGTTGAGGATGAGGGCGGACACTGAAGCTTTCTTT. The full variable domain, completed using reference TRBV28 and TRBJ1-1, is DVKVTQSSRYLVKRTGEKVFLECVQDMDHENMFWYRQDPGLGLRLIYFSYDVKMKEKGDIPEGYSVSREKKERFSLILESASTNQTSMYLCASSPLRMRADTEAFFGQGTRLTVV.

This chain links TRBV7-9 with TRBJ2-3; 7 bases map to TRBD1. The CDR3 runs to 14 residues. Germline CDR1 reads SEHNR; CDR2 reads FQNEAQ (reference sequence). V shed 6 bases and J 0 bases; nucleotides not matched to a gene: 3. CDR3 residues: CASRGGRSTDTQYF. The DNA of the CDR3 is TGTGCCAGCAGAGGGGGCAGAAGCACAGATACGCAGTATTTT.

The chain couples TRBV20-1 to TRBJ2-1; D remains ambiguous. The CDR3 covers 10 residues. The ends were cut back, 6 bases at V and 6 bases at J, with 6 bases in the middle. Germline loops: CDR1 DFQATT, CDR2 SNEGSKA (reference sequence). CDR3 nucleotides: TGCAGTGCCCCCCGCAATGAGCAGTTCTTC. Amino acids: CSAPRNEQFF.

V and J are TRBV30 and TRBJ2-7, with 12 bases matching TRBD1. The V gene's germline CDR1 is GTSNPN and CDR2 SVGIG (reference sequence). V lost 3 bases to trimming and J lost 5 bases; unmatched junction nucleotides: 5. CDR3 length: 14 residues. CDR3 amino acids: CAWSPGTGGDEQYF. The DNA for the CDR3 is TGTGCCTGGAGCCCCGGGACAGGGGGCGACGAGCAGTACTTC.

V gene TRBV7-2 combines with J gene TRBJ1-1; 10 nucleotides align to TRBD1. This CDR3 spans 14 amino acids. The V gene's germline CDR1 is SGHTA and CDR2 FQGNSA. After removal of 1 base from V and 4 bases from J, the junction contained 0 bases not matched to a gene. This CDR3 reads CASSLGDRGTEAFF. The CDR3 DNA reads TGTGCCAGCAGCTTAGGGGACAGGGGCACTGAAGCTTTCTTT.

The chain employs TRBV19 and TRBJ1-6, with TRBD1 matching 8 bases. From germline, CDR1 is LNHDA and CDR2 SQIVND (reference sequence). The CDR3 totals 16 residues. V gave up 3 bases and J gave up 7 bases; unmatched junction bases: 8. CDR3 sequence reads: CASSILGGQGNSPLHF. The DNA for the CDR3 is TGTGCCAGTAGTATTCTTGGTGGACAGGGAAATTCACCCCTCCACTTT.

The V gene is TRBV18, the J gene TRBJ1-2, with D uncertain. Trimming cost V 5 bases and J 4 bases, with 11 bases left between them. Germline V gene sequence: CDR1 KGHSH, CDR2 LQKENI. The CDR3 covers 13 residues. The CDR3 is CASSSVSGYGYTF. As DNA, the CDR3 is TGTGCCAGCTCAAGTGTGTCAGGCTATGGCTACACCTTC.

V gene TRBV6-4 combines with J gene TRBJ2-1; the match to TRBD2 covers 10 bases. The CDR3 length is 17 residues. Germline V gene lookup returns CDR1 MRHNA and CDR2 SNTAGT. J gave up 4 bases and V 4 bases, and 10 bases lay outside the gene matches. The DNA for the CDR3 is TGTGCCAGCAGTGCCCTCGAACTAGCGGGATTTTACAATGAGCAGTTCTTC. As protein: CASSALELAGFYNEQFF.

This chain links TRBV6-2 or TRBV6-3 with TRBJ2-1, with TRBD1 matching 8 bases. CDR1 MNHEY and CDR2 SVGEGT come from the germline V gene. Trimming cost V 0 bases and J 7 bases; bases outside gene matches: 2. The CDR3 has 14 residues. The CDR3, as DNA: TGTGCCAGCAGTTACTCGACAGGGGTGAATGAGCAGTTCTTC. Amino acids: CASSYSTGVNEQFF.

The J gene is TRBJ1-2, the V gene TRBV9; 8 bases agree with TRBD1. The CDR3 contains 16 residues. V shed 0 bases and J 2 bases; nucleotides not matched to a gene: 6. CDR1 and CDR2 from the germline V gene are SGDLS and YYNGEE. CDR3 DNA sequence: TGTGCCAGCAGCGTAGATAGGACAGGGAGAAACTATGGCTACACCTTC. This translates into CASSVDRTGRNYGYTF.

The rearrangement links TRBV21-1 to TRBJ1-2. TRBV21-1 is marked as a pseudogene. CDR3 size: 17 residues. The CDR3, as DNA: TGTGCCAGCAGCCAAAACCCGACGGTTCCGGGGGACTATGGCTACACCTTC. As protein: CASSQNPTVPGDYGYTF.

The V call is TRBV20-1, the J call TRBJ2-7; D possibly corresponds to TRBD1 (6 bases). The CDR3 length is 13 residues. Germline CDR1 and CDR2: DFQATT and SNEGSKA (reference sequence). V was cut by 6 bases and J by 3 bases, with 15 bases left in between. CDR3 DNA: TGCAGTGCCAGTAGTGGGGGCCTCTACGAGCAGTACTTC. Translated: CSASSGGLYEQYF.

This clone was recorded a few times. The rearrangement links TRBV19 to TRBJ1-1; TRBD1 matches at 7 bases. CDR1 is LNHDA and CDR2 is SQIVND in the germline V gene (reference sequence). This CDR3 region has 14 residues. V trimming: 6 bases; J trimming: 3 bases; junction bases outside the gene matches: 7. CDR3 in amino acids: CASRKDRVDTEAFF. The CDR3 bases are TGTGCCAGTAGGAAAGACAGGGTGGACACTGAAGCTTTCTTT.

The chain combines TRBV5-5 with TRBJ1-5; 8 bases match TRBD1. J lost 3 bases, V lost 4 bases, and 12 bases had no gene match. The CDR3 is 17 residues long. Germline V gene lookup returns CDR1 SGHKS and CDR2 YYEKEE (reference sequence). DNA for the CDR3: TGTGCCAGCAGCACTGATCCCAGGGGGCGAGACAATCAGCCCCAGCATTTT. Its translation: CASSTDPRGRDNQPQHF.

The chain employs TRBV6-6 and TRBJ1-1, with D unclear. The germline V and J ends were trimmed by 5 bases and 4 bases, with 14 bases remaining between them. CDR1 and CDR2 from the germline V gene are MNHNY and SVGAGI (reference sequence). CDR3 length equals 14 residues. Written as DNA, the CDR3 is TGTGCCAGCAGTCAGCAGTGGGAGGGCACTGAAGCTTTCTTT. This encodes CASSQQWEGTEAFF.

The J gene is TRBJ2-3, the V gene TRBV7-7; D ambiguous. Deletions cut 1 base from V and 2 bases from J, with 10 bases between. Looked up from germline, CDR1 is SSHAT and CDR2 is FNYEAQ (reference sequence). There are 15 residues in the CDR3. CDR3: CASSLGGTNTDTQYF. CDR3 coding DNA: TGTGCCAGCAGCTTAGGAGGAACGAACACAGATACGCAGTATTTT.

This chain joins TRBV7-2 and TRBJ1-4, with D possibly being TRBD1 (5 bases). The germline V gene encodes CDR1 SGHTA and CDR2 FQGNSA. V dropped 5 bases and J dropped 7 bases, with 17 bases sitting between them. The CDR3 extends over 15 amino acids. This CDR3 is CASSASWGGGEKLFF. CDR3 coding DNA: TGTGCCAGCAGCGCCTCCTGGGGGGGAGGTGAAAAACTGTTTTTT.

This chain uses TRBV3-1 (or the pseudogene TRBV3-2) with TRBJ2-7, with D uncertain. Trimming shortened V by 3 bases and J by 3 bases, and 9 bases separated the two germline ends. The CDR3 consists of 13 residues. Germline values: CDR1 LGHDT, CDR2 YNNKEL (reference sequence). CDR3 residues: CASSQGSNYEQYF. CDR3 nucleotides: TGTGCCAGCAGCCAGGGCAGTAACTACGAGCAGTACTTC.

DNA for the CDR3: TGTGCCAGCGGGCTTGAGGAGGGAGGATGGAATAATGAAAAACTGTTTTTT. Translating it yields CASGLEEGGWNNEKLFF. The rearrangement uses TRBV21-1 and TRBJ1-4. TRBV21-1 counts as a pseudogene. There are 17 residues in the CDR3.

The table lists this clone with a few counts. This chain joins TRBV4-2 and TRBJ1-1, with D possibly being TRBD1 (6 bases). The CDR3 has 13 amino acids. Trimming shortened V by 1 base and J by 4 bases, and 7 bases separated the two germline ends. Germline V lookup: CDR1 LGHNA, CDR2 YNFKEQ. The CDR3 is CASSQARGTEAFF. CDR3 nucleotide sequence: TGTGCCAGCAGCCAAGCCAGGGGCACTGAAGCTTTCTTT.

The CDR3 DNA follows: TGTGCCAGCAGCTTTGGACTCACAGATACGCAGTATTTT. It is translated as CASSFGLTDTQYF. The V and J genes are TRBV5-6 and TRBJ2-3, with TRBD2 as a possible D gene (5 bases). Trimming removed 2 bases at V and 2 bases at J, with 6 bases between. The CDR3 has 13 residues. Per the germline V gene, CDR1 is SGHDT and CDR2 is YYEEEE.

J is TRBJ1-2 and V is TRBV28, with 7 bases lining up with TRBD1. J was trimmed by 4 bases and V by 6 bases; bases with no gene match: 5. The CDR3 loop spans 13 amino acids. Germline V gene sequence: CDR1 MDHEN, CDR2 SYDVKM. For the CDR3, the DNA is TGTGCCAGCAGGTTTACAGGGGCCTATGGCTACACCTTC. Translation: CASRFTGAYGYTF.

The chain has TRBV9 and TRBJ1-1, with D possibly being TRBD1 (5 bases). The V and J ends lost 0 bases and 0 bases respectively, with 9 bases between them. This CDR3 spans 15 amino acids. The germline V gene has CDR1 SGDLS and CDR2 YYNGEE. The DNA for the CDR3 is TGTGCCAGCAGCGTAGCAGGGACTATGAACACTGAAGCTTTCTTT. It codes for CASSVAGTMNTEAFF.